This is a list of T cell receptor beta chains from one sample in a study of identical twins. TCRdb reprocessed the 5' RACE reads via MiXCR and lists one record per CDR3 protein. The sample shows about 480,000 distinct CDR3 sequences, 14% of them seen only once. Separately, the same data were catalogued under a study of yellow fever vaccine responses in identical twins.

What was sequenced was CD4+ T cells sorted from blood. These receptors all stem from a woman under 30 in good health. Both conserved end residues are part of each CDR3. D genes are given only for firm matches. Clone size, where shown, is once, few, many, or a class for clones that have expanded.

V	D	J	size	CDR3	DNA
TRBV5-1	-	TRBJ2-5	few	CASSLAGEAETQYF	TGCGCCAGCAGCTTGGCCGGGGAAGCAGAGACCCAGTACTTC
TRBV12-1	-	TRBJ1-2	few	CASSFLRKGGYTF	TGTGCCAGCAGCTTCTTAAGGAAAGGAGGCTACACCTTC
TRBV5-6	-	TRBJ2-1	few	CASSLTGRNEQFF	TGTGCCAGCAGCTTGACAGGGCGGAATGAGCAGTTCTTC
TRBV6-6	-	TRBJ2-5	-	CASSRHQETQYF	TGTGCCAGCAGTAGACACCAAGAGACCCAGTACTTC
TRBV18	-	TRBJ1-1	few	CASSSGTGEDEAFF	TGTGCCAGCTCATCCGGGACGGGAGAGGATGAAGCTTTCTTT
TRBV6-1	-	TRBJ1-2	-	CASSLRQASRGYTF	TGTGCCAGCAGTCTCAGACAGGCCTCTCGGGGCTACACCTTC
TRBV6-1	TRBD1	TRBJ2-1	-	CASSRQGGHEQFF	TGTGCCAGCAGCAGACAGGGGGGTCATGAGCAGTTCTTC
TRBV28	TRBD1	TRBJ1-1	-	CASSSLTGMGTEAFF	TGTGCCAGCAGTTCCCTGACAGGGATGGGCACTGAAGCTTTCTTT
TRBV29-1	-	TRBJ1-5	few	CSVARVNQPQHF	TGCAGCGTTGCACGGGTCAATCAGCCCCAGCATTTT
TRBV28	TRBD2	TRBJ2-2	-	CASRGTSGRAGNTGELFF	TGTGCCAGCAGGGGGACTAGCGGGAGGGCCGGGAACACCGGGGAGCTGTTTTTT
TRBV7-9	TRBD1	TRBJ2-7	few	CASSPNGQGKFEQYF	TGTGCCAGCAGCCCAAACGGACAGGGAAAGTTTGAGCAGTACTTC
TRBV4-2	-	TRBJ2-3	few	CASSQGPGTPRYF	TGTGCCAGCAGCCAAGGACCCGGGACACCAAGGTATTTT
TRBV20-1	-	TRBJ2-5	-	CSGSGGTIQETQYF	TGCAGTGGGTCGGGTGGCACAATCCAAGAGACCCAGTACTTC
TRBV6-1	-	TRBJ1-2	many	CASSEAQDNYGYTF	TGTGCCAGCAGTGAAGCGCAGGATAACTATGGCTACACCTTC
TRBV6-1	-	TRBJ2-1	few	CASSAPGTLSYNEQFF	TGTGCCAGCAGCGCCCCCGGGACTCTGTCCTACAATGAGCAGTTCTTC
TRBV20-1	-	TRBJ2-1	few	CSARGSRGPADEQFF	TGCAGTGCTAGGGGCAGCCGGGGACCAGCGGATGAGCAGTTCTTC
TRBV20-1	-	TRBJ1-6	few	CSARDPQGDYNSPLHF	TGCAGTGCTAGAGATCCGCAGGGTGACTATAATTCACCCCTCCACTTT
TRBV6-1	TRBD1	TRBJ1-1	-	CASRDRGRENTEAFF	TGTGCCAGCAGGGACAGGGGGCGGGAGAACACTGAAGCTTTCTTT